Below are 15 T cell receptor beta chains sequenced from a single sample in a study of blood T cell repertoires in COVID-19. Clones were sequenced by immunoSEQ multiplex PCR, and TCRdb holds only the in-frame ones, with some missing. This table holds about 100,000 clones, just over 90% found once. The sample consisted of peripheral blood. The receptors were gathered from a man aged 50 or older with active COVID-19.

CDR3 residues: CASSQTSDRPNSPLHF. The DNA of the CDR3 is TGTGCCAGCAGCCAGACCTCAGACAGACCCAATTCACCCCTCCACTTT. The chain is built from TRBV3-1 (or the pseudogene TRBV3-2) and TRBJ1-6; D is possibly TRBD1 (5 bases). This CDR3 has 16 amino acids. V was clipped by 3 bases and J by 7 bases, with 16 bases between them. Germline V gene data show CDR1 as LGHDT and CDR2 as YNNKEL (reference sequence).

The chain carries TRBV7-9 and TRBJ2-5, with D possibly TRBD2 on 6 matching bases. This CDR3 region has 16 residues. Germline CDR1 is SEHNR and CDR2 is FQNEAQ (reference sequence). V gave up 2 bases and J gave up 5 bases, with 18 bases separating them. Here the CDR3 DNA reads TGTGCCAGCAGCTTACTCTCCGCGGAGGGATTGGAGACCCAGTACTTC. This translates into CASSLLSAEGLETQYF. Variable domain in full (rest from reference TRBV7-9 and TRBJ2-5): DTGVSQNPRHKITKRGQNVTFRCDPISEHNRLYWYRQTLGQGPEFLTYFQNEAQLEKSRLLSDRFSAERPKGSFSTLEIQRTEQGDSAMYLCASSLLSAEGLETQYFGPGTRLLVL.

The J gene is TRBJ2-3, the V gene TRBV7-9; 7 nucleotides align to TRBD2. The CDR3 loop spans 15 amino acids. After removal of 5 bases from V and 1 base from J, the junction contained 6 bases not matched to a gene. The germline V gene has CDR1 SEHNR and CDR2 FQNEAQ (reference sequence). CDR3 loop: CASSTGGTRTDTQYF. CDR3 DNA sequence: TGTGCCAGCAGCACCGGGGGGACCCGCACAGATACGCAGTATTTT.

V usage is TRBV3-1 (or the pseudogene TRBV3-2) and J usage is TRBJ1-1; perhaps TRBD1 as D (5 bases). The CDR3 covers 14 residues. V lost 6 bases and J lost 4, with 15 bases in between. The germline CDR1 and CDR2 sequences are LGHDT and YNNKEL (reference sequence). The CDR3 protein is CASRSGGFGTEAFF. The CDR3 nucleotides are TGTGCCAGCAGATCCGGGGGGTTCGGCACTGAAGCTTTCTTT.

The gene calls are TRBV30 and TRBJ1-2; 9 positions match TRBD1. The V and J ends lost 2 bases and 5 bases, in that order; junction bases with no gene match: 6. This CDR3 has 14 residues. Germline V CDR1 and CDR2: GTSNPN, SVGIG (reference sequence). The CDR3 bases are TGTGCCTGGAGTCCCCCGACAGGGGGGTATGGCTACACCTTC. Translating it yields CAWSPPTGGYGYTF. Drawing the rest from reference TRBV30 and TRBJ1-2, the complete variable domain is SQTIHQWPATLVQPVGSPLSLECTVEGTSNPNLYWYRQAAGRGLQLLFYSVGIGQISSEVPQNLSASRPQDRQFILSSKKLLLSDSGFYLCAWSPPTGGYGYTFGSGTRLTVV.

This rearrangement joins TRBV6-5 to TRBJ1-5; TRBD1 matches 7 bases. V shed 5 bases and J 7 bases; nucleotides not matched to a gene: 8. Germline values: CDR1 MNHEY, CDR2 SVGAGI. This CDR3 is 14 amino acids long. CDR3 DNA: TGTGCCAGCAGTCCAAAGACAGGGAGCCAGCCCCAGCATTTT. Translating it yields CASSPKTGSQPQHF.

The V gene is TRBV7-2, the J gene TRBJ2-6; possible D gene TRBD2, 6 bases. The V gene lost 5 bases and the J gene lost 2 bases, with 10 bases spanning the gap. From germline, CDR1 is SGHTA and CDR2 FQGNSA. The length of the CDR3 is 15 residues. CDR3 in DNA: TGTGCCAGCAGCACCGGCGGGGCTGGGGCCAACGTCCTGACTTTC. Its translation: CASSTGGAGANVLTF. Filled out from reference TRBV7-2 and TRBJ2-6, the complete variable domain reads GAGVSQSPSNKVTEKGKDVELRCDPISGHTALYWYRQSLGQGLEFLIYFQGNSAPDKSGLPSDRFSAERTGGSVSTLTIQRTQQEDSAVYLCASSTGGAGANVLTFGAGSRLTVL.

A remark on this clone: The junction differs from germline at one of its ends, possibly a read error. The V call is TRBV5-1, the J call TRBJ1-2; no reliable D call. CDR3 length: 13 residues. Germline CDR1 is SGHRS and CDR2 is YFSETQ. The CDR3 region is CASSPPGNSGYTF. The CDR3, as DNA: TGCGCCAGCAGCCCGCCCGGGAACTCTGGCTACACCTTC.

V gene TRBV19 combines with J gene TRBJ1-1, with no clear D. V lost 7 bases and J lost 1, with 10 bases in between. This CDR3 is 13 amino acids long. Germline V gene sequence: CDR1 LNHDA, CDR2 SQIVND (reference sequence). CDR3 DNA sequence: TGTGCCAGTACCAATAACAGGAACACTGAAGCTTTCTTT. Translated, it gives CASTNNRNTEAFF.

J is TRBJ2-3 and V is TRBV6-6; 9 bases map to TRBD2. Germline CDR1 is MNHNY and CDR2 is SVGAGI (reference sequence). This CDR3 is 16 amino acids long. J was trimmed by 4 bases and V by 0 bases; bases with no gene match: 5. CDR3 region: CASSYSGGGGADTQYF. DNA for the CDR3: TGTGCCAGCAGTTACTCTGGCGGGGGGGGTGCAGATACGCAGTATTTT.

The chain joins TRBV7-9 to TRBJ1-1; D perhaps matches TRBD1 (6 bases). V lost 5 bases, J lost 4 bases, and 20 bases lay in between. The CDR3 consists of 16 residues. Looked up from germline, CDR1 is SEHNR and CDR2 is FQNEAQ (reference sequence). The CDR3 is CASSDRDTGRTTEAFF. DNA of the CDR3: TGTGCCAGCAGCGACCGGGACACCGGACGAACCACTGAAGCTTTCTTT.

This chain links TRBV10-2 with TRBJ1-2, with D possibly TRBD1 on 6 matching bases. Per the germline V gene, CDR1 is WSHSY and CDR2 is SAAADI. The ends were cut back, 0 bases at V and 0 bases at J, with 20 bases in the middle. This CDR3 is 19 amino acids long. CDR3 loop: CASSESGRGGAQTNYGYTF. Here the CDR3 DNA reads TGCGCCAGCAGTGAGTCGGGGAGGGGGGGCGCCCAGACTAACTATGGCTACACCTTC.

V is TRBV12-3 or TRBV12-4 and J is TRBJ1-2, with D uncertain. V lost 1 base to trimming and J lost 1 base, with 4 bases between them. The CDR3 length is 13 residues. CDR3 nucleotide sequence: TGTGCCAGCAGTTTAGACGGTAACTATGGCTACACCTTC. Encoded protein: CASSLDGNYGYTF.

The chain is built from TRBV7-8 and TRBJ1-1; 10 bases fit TRBD1. V gave up 1 base and J gave up 2 bases; unmatched junction bases: 4. Germline CDR1 reads SGHVS; CDR2 reads FQNEAQ. The CDR3 runs to 16 residues. The CDR3 coding sequence is TGTGCCAGCAGCTTAGACAGGACAGGGGGTAACACTGAAGCTTTCTTT. Its protein product is CASSLDRTGGNTEAFF.

This chain joins TRBV7-8 and TRBJ2-2; TRBD2 matches 13 bases. Germline V gene data show CDR1 as SGHVS and CDR2 as FQNEAQ. V shed 5 bases and J 7 bases; nucleotides not matched to a gene: 19. The CDR3 is made up of 20 amino acids. CDR3: CASSPVPNPGLAGNGGELFF. The CDR3 DNA reads TGTGCCAGCAGCCCTGTCCCAAACCCGGGACTAGCGGGAAATGGCGGGGAGCTGTTTTTT.